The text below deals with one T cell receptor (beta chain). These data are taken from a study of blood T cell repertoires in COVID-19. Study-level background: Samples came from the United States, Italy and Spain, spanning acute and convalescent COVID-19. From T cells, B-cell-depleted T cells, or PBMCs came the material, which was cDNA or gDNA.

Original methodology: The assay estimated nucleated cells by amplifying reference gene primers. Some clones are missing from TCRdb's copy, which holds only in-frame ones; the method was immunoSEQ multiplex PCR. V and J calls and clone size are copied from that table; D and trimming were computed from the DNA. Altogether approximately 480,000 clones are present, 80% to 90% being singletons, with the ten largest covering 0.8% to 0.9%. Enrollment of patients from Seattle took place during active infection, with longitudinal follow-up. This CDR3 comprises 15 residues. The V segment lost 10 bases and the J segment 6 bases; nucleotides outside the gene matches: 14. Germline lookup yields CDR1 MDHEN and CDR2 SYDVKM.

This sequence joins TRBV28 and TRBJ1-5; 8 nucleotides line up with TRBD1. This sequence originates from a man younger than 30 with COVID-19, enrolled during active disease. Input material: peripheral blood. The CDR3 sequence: CATRGRGRTGQPQHF. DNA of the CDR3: TGTGCCACCCGGGGCAGGGGGCGCACCGGTCAGCCCCAGCATTTT.